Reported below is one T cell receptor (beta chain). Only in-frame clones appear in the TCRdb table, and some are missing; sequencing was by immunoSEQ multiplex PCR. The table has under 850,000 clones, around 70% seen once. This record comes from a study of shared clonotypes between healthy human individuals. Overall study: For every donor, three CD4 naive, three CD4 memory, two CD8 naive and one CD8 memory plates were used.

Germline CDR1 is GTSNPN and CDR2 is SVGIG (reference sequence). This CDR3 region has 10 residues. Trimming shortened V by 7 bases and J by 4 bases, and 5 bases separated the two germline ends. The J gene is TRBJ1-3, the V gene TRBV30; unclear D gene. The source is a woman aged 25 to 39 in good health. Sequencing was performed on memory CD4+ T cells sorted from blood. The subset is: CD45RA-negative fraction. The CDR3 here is CAFQGNTIYF. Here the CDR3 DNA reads TGTGCCTTTCAAGGAAACACCATATATTTT.